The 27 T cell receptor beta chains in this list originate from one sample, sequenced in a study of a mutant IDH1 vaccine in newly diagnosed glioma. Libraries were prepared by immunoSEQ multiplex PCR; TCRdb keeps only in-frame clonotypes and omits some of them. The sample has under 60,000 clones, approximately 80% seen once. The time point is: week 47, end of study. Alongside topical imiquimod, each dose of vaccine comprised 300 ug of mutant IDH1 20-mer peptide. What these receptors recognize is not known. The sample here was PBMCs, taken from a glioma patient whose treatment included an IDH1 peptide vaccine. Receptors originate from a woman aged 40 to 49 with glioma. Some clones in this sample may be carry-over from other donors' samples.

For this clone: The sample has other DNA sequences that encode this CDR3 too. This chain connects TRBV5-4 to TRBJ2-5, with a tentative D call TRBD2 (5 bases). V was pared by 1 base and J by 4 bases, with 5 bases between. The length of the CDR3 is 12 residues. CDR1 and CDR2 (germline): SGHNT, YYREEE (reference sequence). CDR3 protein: CASSLRGETQYF. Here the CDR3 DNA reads TGTGCCAGCAGCTTGCGGGGAGAGACCCAGTACTTC.

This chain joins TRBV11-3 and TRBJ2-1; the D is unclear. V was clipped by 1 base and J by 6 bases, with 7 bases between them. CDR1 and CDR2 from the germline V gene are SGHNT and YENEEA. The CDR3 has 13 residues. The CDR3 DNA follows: TGTGCCAGCAGCTTAGGGCTGACCAATGAGCAGTTCTTC. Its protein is CASSLGLTNEQFF.

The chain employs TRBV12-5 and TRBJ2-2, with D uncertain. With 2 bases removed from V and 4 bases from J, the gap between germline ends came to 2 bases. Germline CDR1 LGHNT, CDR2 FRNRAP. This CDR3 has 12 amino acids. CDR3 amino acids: CASGLRTGELFF. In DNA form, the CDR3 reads TGTGCTAGTGGTTTGCGCACCGGGGAGCTGTTTTTT.

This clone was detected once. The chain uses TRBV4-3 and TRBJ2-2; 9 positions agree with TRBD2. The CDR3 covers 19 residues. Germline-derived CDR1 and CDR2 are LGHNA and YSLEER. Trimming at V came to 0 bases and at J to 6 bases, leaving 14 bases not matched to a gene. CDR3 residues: CASSQDWRGGGASAGELFF. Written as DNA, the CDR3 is TGCGCCAGCAGCCAAGATTGGCGGGGCGGGGGGGCCTCCGCCGGGGAGCTGTTTTTT.

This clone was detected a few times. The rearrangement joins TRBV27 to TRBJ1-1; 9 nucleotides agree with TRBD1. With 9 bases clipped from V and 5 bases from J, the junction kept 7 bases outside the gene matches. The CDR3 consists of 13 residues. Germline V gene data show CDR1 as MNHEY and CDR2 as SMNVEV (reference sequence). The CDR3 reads CASGGTGKTEAFF. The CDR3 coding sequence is TGTGCCAGTGGCGGGACAGGGAAAACTGAAGCTTTCTTT.

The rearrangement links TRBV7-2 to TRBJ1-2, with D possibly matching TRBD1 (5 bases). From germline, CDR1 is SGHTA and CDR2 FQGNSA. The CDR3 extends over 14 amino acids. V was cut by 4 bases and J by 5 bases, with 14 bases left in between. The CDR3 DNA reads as TGTGCCAGCAGCTCCCTAGGACACAGTTATGGCTACACCTTC. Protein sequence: CASSSLGHSYGYTF.

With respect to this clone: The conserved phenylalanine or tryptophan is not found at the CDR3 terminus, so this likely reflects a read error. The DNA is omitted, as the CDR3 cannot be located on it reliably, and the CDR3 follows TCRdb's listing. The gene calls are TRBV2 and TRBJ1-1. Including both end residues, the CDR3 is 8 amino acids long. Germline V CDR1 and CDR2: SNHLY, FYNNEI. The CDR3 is CASPVPSE.

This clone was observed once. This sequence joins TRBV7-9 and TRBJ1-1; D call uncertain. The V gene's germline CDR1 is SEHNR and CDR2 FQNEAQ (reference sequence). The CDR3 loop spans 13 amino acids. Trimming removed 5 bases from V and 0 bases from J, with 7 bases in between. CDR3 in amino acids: CASSPPLNTEAFF. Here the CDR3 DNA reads TGTGCCAGCAGCCCGCCTCTGAACACTGAAGCTTTCTTT. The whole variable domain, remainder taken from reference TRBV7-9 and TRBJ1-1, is DTGVSQNPRHKITKRGQNVTFRCDPISEHNRLYWYRQTLGQGPEFLTYFQNEAQLEKSRLLSDRFSAERPKGSFSTLEIQRTEQGDSAMYLCASSPPLNTEAFFGQGTRLTVV.

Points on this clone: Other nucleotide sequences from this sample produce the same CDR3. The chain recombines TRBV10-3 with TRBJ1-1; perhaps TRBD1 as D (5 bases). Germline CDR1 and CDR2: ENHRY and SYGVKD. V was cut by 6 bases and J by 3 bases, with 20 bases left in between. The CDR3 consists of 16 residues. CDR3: CAIRGSWGRRDTEAFF. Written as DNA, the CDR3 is TGTGCCATCAGGGGGTCGTGGGGCCGTCGGGACACTGAAGCTTTCTTT.

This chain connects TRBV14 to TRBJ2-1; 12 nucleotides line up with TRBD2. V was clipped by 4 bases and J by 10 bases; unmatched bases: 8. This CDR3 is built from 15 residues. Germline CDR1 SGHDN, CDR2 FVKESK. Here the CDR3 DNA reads TGTGCCAGCAGCCCTCGGACTAGCGGGAACCCAGAGCAGTTCTTC. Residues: CASSPRTSGNPEQFF.

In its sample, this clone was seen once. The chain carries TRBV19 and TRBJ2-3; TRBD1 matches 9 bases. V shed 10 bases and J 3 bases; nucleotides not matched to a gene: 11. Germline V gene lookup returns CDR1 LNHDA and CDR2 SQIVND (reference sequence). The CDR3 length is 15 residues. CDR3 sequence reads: CATGDRAFGTDTQYF. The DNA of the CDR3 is TGTGCCACCGGGGACAGGGCCTTCGGGACAGATACGCAGTATTTT. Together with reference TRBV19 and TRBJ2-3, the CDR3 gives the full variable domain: DGGITQSPKYLFRKEGQNVTLSCEQNLNHDAMYWYRQDPGQGLRLIYYSQIVNDFQKGDIAEGYSVSREKKESFPLTVTSAQKNPTAFYLCATGDRAFGTDTQYFGPGTRLTVL.

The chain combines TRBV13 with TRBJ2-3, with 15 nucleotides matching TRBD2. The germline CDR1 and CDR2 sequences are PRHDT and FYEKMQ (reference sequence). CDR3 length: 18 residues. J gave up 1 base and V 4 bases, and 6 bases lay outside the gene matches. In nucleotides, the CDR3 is TGTGCCAGCAGCTCTCCCGGACTAGCGGGGGGGGGCACAGATACGCAGTATTTT. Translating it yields CASSSPGLAGGGTDTQYF.

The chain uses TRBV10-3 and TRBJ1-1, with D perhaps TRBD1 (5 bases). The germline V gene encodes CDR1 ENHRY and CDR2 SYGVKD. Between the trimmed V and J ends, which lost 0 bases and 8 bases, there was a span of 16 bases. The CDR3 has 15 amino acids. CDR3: CAISESSRRDVEAFF. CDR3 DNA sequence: TGTGCCATCAGTGAGTCGTCACGCCGGGACGTCGAAGCTTTCTTT.

This CDR3 reads CAWKGGPHEQFF. In nucleotides, the CDR3 is TGTGCCTGGAAGGGAGGGCCCCATGAGCAGTTCTTC. This chain connects TRBV30 to TRBJ2-1, with TRBD2 identical over 7 bases. The length of the CDR3 is 12 residues. The J segment lost 8 bases and the V segment lost 4 bases, leaving 5 bases of the junction unmatched. Germline lookup yields CDR1 GTSNPN and CDR2 SVGIG (reference sequence).

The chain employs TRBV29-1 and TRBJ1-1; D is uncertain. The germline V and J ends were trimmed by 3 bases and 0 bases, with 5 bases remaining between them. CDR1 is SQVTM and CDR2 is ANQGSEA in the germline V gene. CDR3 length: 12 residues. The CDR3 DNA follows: TGCAGCGTTGACATAATGAACACTGAAGCTTTCTTT. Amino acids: CSVDIMNTEAFF.

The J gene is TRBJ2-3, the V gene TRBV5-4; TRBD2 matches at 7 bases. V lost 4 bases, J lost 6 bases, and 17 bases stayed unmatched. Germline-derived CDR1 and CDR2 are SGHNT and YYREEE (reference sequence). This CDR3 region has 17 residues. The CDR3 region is CASSASSSGGPWDTQYF. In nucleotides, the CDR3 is TGTGCCAGCAGCGCCTCCTCTAGCGGAGGACCGTGGGATACGCAGTATTTT.

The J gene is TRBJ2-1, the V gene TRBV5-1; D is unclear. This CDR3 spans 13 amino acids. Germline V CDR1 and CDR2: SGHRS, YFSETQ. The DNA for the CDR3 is TGCCCCCCCTCCTCCCTCACTACAGAAGAGCAGTTCTTC. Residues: CPPSSLTTEEQFF.

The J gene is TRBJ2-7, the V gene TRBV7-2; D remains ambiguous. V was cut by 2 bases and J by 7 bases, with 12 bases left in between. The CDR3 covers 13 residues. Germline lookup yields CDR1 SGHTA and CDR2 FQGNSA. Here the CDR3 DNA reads TGTGCCAGCAGCTTAAACCTTCCAGGAGAGCAGTACTTC. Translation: CASSLNLPGEQYF. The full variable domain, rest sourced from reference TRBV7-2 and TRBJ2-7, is GAGVSQSPSNKVTEKGKDVELRCDPISGHTALYWYRQSLGQGLEFLIYFQGNSAPDKSGLPSDRFSAERTGGSVSTLTIQRTQQEDSAVYLCASSLNLPGEQYFGPGTRLTVT.

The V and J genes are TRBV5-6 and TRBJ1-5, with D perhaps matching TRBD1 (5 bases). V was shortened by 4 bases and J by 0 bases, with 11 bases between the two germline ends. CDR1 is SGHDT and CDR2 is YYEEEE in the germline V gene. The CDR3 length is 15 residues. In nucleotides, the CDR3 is TGTGCCAGCAGCAGGACAAGGGCTAGCAATCAGCCCCAGCATTTT. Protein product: CASSRTRASNQPQHF.

CDR3 protein: CATSSGPGPYEQYF. Here the CDR3 DNA reads TGTGCCACCAGCAGTGGGCCGGGGCCGTACGAGCAGTACTTC. This rearrangement joins TRBV15 to TRBJ2-7; D assignment may be TRBD1 or TRBD2 (5 bases each). Trimming removed 3 bases at V and 4 bases at J, with 13 bases between. This CDR3 contains 14 residues. Germline V lookup: CDR1 LNHNV, CDR2 YYDKDF (reference sequence).

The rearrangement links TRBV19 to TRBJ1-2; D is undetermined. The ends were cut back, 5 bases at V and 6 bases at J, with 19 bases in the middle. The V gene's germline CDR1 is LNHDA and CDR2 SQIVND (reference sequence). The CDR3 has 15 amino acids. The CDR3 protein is CASSFPAREYDGYTF. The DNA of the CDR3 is TGTGCCAGTAGTTTCCCGGCCAGAGAGTACGATGGCTACACCTTC. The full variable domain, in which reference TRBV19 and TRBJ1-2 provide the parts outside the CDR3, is DGGITQSPKYLFRKEGQNVTLSCEQNLNHDAMYWYRQDPGQGLRLIYYSQIVNDFQKGDIAEGYSVSREKKESFPLTVTSAQKNPTAFYLCASSFPAREYDGYTFGSGTRLTVV.

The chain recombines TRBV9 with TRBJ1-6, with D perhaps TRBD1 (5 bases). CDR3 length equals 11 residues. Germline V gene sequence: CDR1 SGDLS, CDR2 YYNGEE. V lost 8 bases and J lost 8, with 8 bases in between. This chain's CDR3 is CASGGDSPLHF. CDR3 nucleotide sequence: TGTGCCAGTGGGGGAGATTCACCCCTCCACTTT. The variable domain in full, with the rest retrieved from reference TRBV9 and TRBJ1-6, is DSGVTQTPKHLITATGQRVTLRCSPRSGDLSVYWYQQSLDQGLQFLIQYYNGEERAKGNILERFSAQQFPDLHSELNLSSLELGDSALYFCASGGDSPLHFGNGTRLTVT.

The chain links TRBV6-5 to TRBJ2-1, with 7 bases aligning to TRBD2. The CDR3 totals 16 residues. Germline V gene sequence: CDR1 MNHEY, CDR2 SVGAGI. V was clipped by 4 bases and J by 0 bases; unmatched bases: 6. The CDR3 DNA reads TGTGCCAGCAGTTCGGCAGCGGGGACCTCCTACAATGAGCAGTTCTTC. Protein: CASSSAAGTSYNEQFF.

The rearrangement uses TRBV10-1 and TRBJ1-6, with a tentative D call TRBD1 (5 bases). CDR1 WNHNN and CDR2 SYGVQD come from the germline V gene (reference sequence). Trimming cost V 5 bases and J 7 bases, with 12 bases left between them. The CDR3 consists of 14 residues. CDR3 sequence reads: CASSRDGGNSPLHF. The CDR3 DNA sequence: TGCGCCAGCAGTCGGGACGGGGGAAATTCACCCCTCCACTTT.

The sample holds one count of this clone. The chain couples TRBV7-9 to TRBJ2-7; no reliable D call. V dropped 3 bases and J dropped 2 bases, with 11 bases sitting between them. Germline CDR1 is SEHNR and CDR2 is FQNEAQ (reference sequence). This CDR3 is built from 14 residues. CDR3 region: CASSFSAVAYEQYF. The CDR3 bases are TGTGCCAGCAGCTTCAGCGCGGTGGCCTACGAGCAGTACTTC. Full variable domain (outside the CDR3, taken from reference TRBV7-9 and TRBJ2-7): DTGVSQNPRHKITKRGQNVTFRCDPISEHNRLYWYRQTLGQGPEFLTYFQNEAQLEKSRLLSDRFSAERPKGSFSTLEIQRTEQGDSAMYLCASSFSAVAYEQYFGPGTRLTVT.

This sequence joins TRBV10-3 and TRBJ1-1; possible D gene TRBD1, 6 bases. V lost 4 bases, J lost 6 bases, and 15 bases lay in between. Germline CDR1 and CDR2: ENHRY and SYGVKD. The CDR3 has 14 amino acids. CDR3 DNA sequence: TGTGCCATCAGTGCCCACCGGGACACCCCTGAAGCTTTCTTT. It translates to CAISAHRDTPEAFF.

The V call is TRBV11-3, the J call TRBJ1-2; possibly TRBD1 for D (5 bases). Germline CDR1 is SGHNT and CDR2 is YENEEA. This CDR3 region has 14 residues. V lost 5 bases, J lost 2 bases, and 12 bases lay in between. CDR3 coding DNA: TGTGCCAGCAGCCCTTACCAGGGAAACTATGGCTACACCTTC. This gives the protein CASSPYQGNYGYTF.